This T cell receptor beta chain was sequenced during a study of memory CD4+ T cells and cytomegalovirus serostatus. With respect to this clone: Its specificity is unknown.

Study-wide findings and caveats: Repertoires predicted CMV serostatus with median bootstrapped AUC of about 0.96. Suggested: most of the CMV-linked TCR signature lies in CD4+ memory cells. About 40% of the roughly 160 known CMV-associated TCRbeta sequences appeared in CD4+ memory.

The sort gate was single viable CD3+CD4+CD8-CD45RO+ cells for memory CD4+ T cells. V lost 8 bases and J lost 6, with 14 bases in between. The germline CDR1 and CDR2 sequences are GTSNPN and SVGIG (reference sequence). The CDR3 sequence is 11 residues long. Repertoires were generated with immunoSEQ multiplex PCR, while TCRdb's copy carries only in-frame clones and drops some. The sample lists about 82,000 clones, about 85% occurring once. The TCR comes from an adult in good health and CMV-seronegative. Sequencing input: memory CD4+ T cells from blood. The genes are TRBV30 and TRBJ2-7; a weak D match, TRBD1 (5 bases). The CDR3: CARSQGFEQYF. The CDR3, as DNA: TGTGCCCGCTCTCAGGGATTCGAGCAGTACTTC.